This passage covers 32 T cell receptor beta chains from one sample sequenced in a study of cytomegalovirus exposure and HLA in healthy donors. Primers included in the PCR were 60 Vbeta and 13 Jbeta primers. TCRdb keeps only in-frame clones here, not all; method: immunoSEQ multiplex PCR. The data show about 140,000 clones, roughly three quarters seen once. The sequenced material came from PBMCs. The receptors here all came from a man aged 25-40 years in good health and CMV-seronegative.

The chain links TRBV4-1 to TRBJ1-2; D not certain. This CDR3 has 14 amino acids. Germline CDR1 reads MGHRA; CDR2 reads YSYEKL. V was trimmed by 0 bases and J by 2 bases, leaving 7 bases between them. Here the CDR3 DNA reads TGCGCCAGCAGCCAAGATCCCAGGAACTATGGCTACACCTTC. It specifies CASSQDPRNYGYTF.

The chain links TRBV10-3 to TRBJ2-3; TRBD2 matches at 11 bases. Germline V lookup: CDR1 ENHRY, CDR2 SYGVKD. Germline trimming cut 3 bases from V and 0 bases from J; bases unmatched to any gene: 2. The CDR3 is 16 residues long. CDR3 sequence reads: CAISDRTSGSTDTQYF. CDR3 nucleotide sequence: TGTGCCATCAGTGATCGGACTAGCGGGAGCACAGATACGCAGTATTTT.

The chain is built from TRBV5-4 and TRBJ2-4; 7 bases map to TRBD1. Germline CDR1 is SGHNT and CDR2 is YYREEE (reference sequence). J lost 3 bases, V lost 4 bases, and 4 bases had no gene match. The CDR3 length is 14 residues. The CDR3 sequence: CASSQQGNKNIQYF. CDR3 coding DNA: TGTGCCAGCAGCCAACAGGGGAACAAAAACATTCAGTACTTC. The full variable domain, rest sourced from reference TRBV5-4 and TRBJ2-4, is ETGVTQSPTHLIKTRGQQVTLRCSSQSGHNTVSWYQQALGQGPQFIFQYYREEENGRGNFPPRFSGLQFPNYSSELNVNALELDDSALYLCASSQQGNKNIQYFGAGTRLSVL.

The rearrangement joins TRBV28 to TRBJ1-2, with D possibly being TRBD1 (6 bases). This CDR3 contains 14 residues. Germline values: CDR1 MDHEN, CDR2 SYDVKM. The V end was cut by 2 bases, the J end by 5 bases, with 12 bases between. The CDR3 nucleotides are TGTGCCAGCAGTTTAGGGGGCAGGTTGTATGGCTACACCTTC. This translates into CASSLGGRLYGYTF.

V is TRBV7-9 and J is TRBJ2-3; possible D gene TRBD2, 5 bases. Germline CDR1 SEHNR, CDR2 FQNEAQ (reference sequence). This CDR3 region has 16 residues. The germline V and J ends were trimmed by 2 bases and 2 bases, with 14 bases remaining between them. The CDR3 reads CASSLSLARLTDTQYF. The DNA of the CDR3 is TGTGCCAGCAGCTTATCTCTAGCCCGGCTCACAGATACGCAGTATTTT.

The chain employs TRBV10-3 and TRBJ2-7, with 7 nucleotides matching TRBD2. Losses at the gene ends were 5 bases for V and 7 bases for J; bases not matched to a gene: 8. There are 13 residues in the CDR3. Germline V lookup: CDR1 ENHRY, CDR2 SYGVKD. In DNA form, the CDR3 reads TGTGCCATCAGTCTGGGGGAGGGTCGGGAGCAGTACTTC. This encodes CAISLGEGREQYF.

V and J are TRBV5-8 and TRBJ2-3; 9 bases align to TRBD1. The CDR3 is made up of 15 amino acids. Germline-derived CDR1 and CDR2 are SGHTS and YDEGEE. With V trimmed by 7 bases and J by 5 bases, 11 bases remained unmatched. Written as DNA, the CDR3 is TGTGCCAGCTTCCGACGGACAGGGGCAGGAGATACGCAGTATTTT. It codes for CASFRRTGAGDTQYF.

This chain uses TRBV27 with TRBJ2-4, with TRBD2 matching 10 bases. J gave up 8 bases and V 2 bases, and 12 bases lay outside the gene matches. Germline lookup yields CDR1 MNHEY and CDR2 SMNVEV (reference sequence). This CDR3 comprises 17 residues. The CDR3: CASSLGIAGGVWDIQYF. As DNA, the CDR3 is TGTGCCAGCAGTTTAGGAATAGCGGGAGGAGTTTGGGACATTCAGTACTTC.

This clone was seen only a few times. The chain uses TRBV7-6 and TRBJ2-7, with 8 bases identical to TRBD1. This CDR3 is 15 amino acids long. Germline V gives CDR1 SGHVS, CDR2 FNYEAQ. The J segment lost 2 bases and the V segment lost 1 base, leaving 4 bases of the junction unmatched. In DNA, the CDR3 is TGTGCCAGCAGCTTAGAGGGGACAGGACCCTACGAGCAGTACTTC. It codes for CASSLEGTGPYEQYF.

The V call is TRBV27, the J call TRBJ1-2; D is perhaps TRBD1 (5 bases). The germline CDR1 and CDR2 sequences are MNHEY and SMNVEV (reference sequence). The CDR3 length is 16 residues. Between the trimmed V and J ends, which lost 6 bases and 6 bases, there was a span of 23 bases. The CDR3 region has the DNA TGTGCCAGCAGCTTCTTCACCCGGGGGGGAACCCATGGCTACACCTTC. It yields the protein CASSFFTRGGTHGYTF.

This clone occurred once. The gene calls are TRBV11-1 and TRBJ2-3; D might be TRBD2 (6 bases). The germline V gene encodes CDR1 SGHAT and CDR2 FQDESV (reference sequence). Trimming shortened V by 3 bases and J by 0 bases, and 7 bases separated the two germline ends. This CDR3 has 14 amino acids. CDR3 DNA: TGTGCCAGCAGCTTCGCGGGGAGCACAGATACGCAGTATTTT. It codes for CASSFAGSTDTQYF.

The J gene is TRBJ2-5, the V gene TRBV5-4; 7 bases map to TRBD2. V shed 1 base, J shed 2 bases, and the junction held 5 bases outside the gene matches. This CDR3 contains 15 residues. Germline V CDR1 and CDR2: SGHNT, YYREEE (reference sequence). The CDR3 nucleotides read TGTGCCAGCAGCTTGAGTCTAGCGGATCAAGAGACCCAGTACTTC. Amino acid sequence: CASSLSLADQETQYF.

This clone showed up just once. The gene calls are TRBV6-1 and TRBJ2-7; TRBD1 might be the D (5 bases). Per the germline V gene, CDR1 is MNHNS and CDR2 is SASEGT. Trimming pared 4 bases from V and 3 bases from J, leaving 10 bases between. There are 13 residues in the CDR3. The CDR3 loop is CASSVGVIYEQYF. The DNA for the CDR3 is TGTGCCAGCAGTGTAGGGGTAATCTACGAGCAGTACTTC.

The chain employs TRBV2 and TRBJ2-1, with TRBD2 matching over 8 bases. V lost 7 bases to trimming and J lost 3 bases; unmatched junction nucleotides: 8. This CDR3 spans 15 amino acids. Looked up from germline, CDR1 is SNHLY and CDR2 is FYNNEI. In DNA form, the CDR3 reads TGTGCCAGCAAGAATAAGCGGGAGCGCTACAATGAGCAGTTCTTC. Protein sequence: CASKNKRERYNEQFF.

This rearrangement joins TRBV7-3 to TRBJ2-1; TRBD2 aligns across 9 bases. This CDR3 is 16 amino acids long. Germline V gene data show CDR1 as SGHTA and CDR2 as FQGTGA. V was pared by 5 bases and J by 0 bases, with 5 bases of the junction left unmatched. The CDR3 DNA follows: TGTGCCAGCAGCCCCGGGACTAGCTTCTCCTACAATGAGCAGTTCTTC. It specifies CASSPGTSFSYNEQFF.

This clone was found a few times. The rearrangement links TRBV2 to TRBJ2-5; TRBD2 might be the D (6 bases). CDR3 length: 15 residues. The V and J ends lost 3 bases and 7 bases respectively, with 18 bases between them. Germline CDR1 and CDR2: SNHLY and FYNNEI. CDR3 sequence (DNA): TGTGCCAGCAGTGAGACTGCGGGAACGGCGGGGACCCAGTACTTC. It encodes CASSETAGTAGTQYF. Complete variable domain (other parts from reference TRBV2 and TRBJ2-5): EPEVTQTPSHQVTQMGQEVILRCVPISNHLYFYWYRQILGQKVEFLVSFYNNEISEKSEIFDDQFSVERPDGSNFTLKIRSTKLEDSAMYFCASSETAGTAGTQYFGPGTRLLVL.

The chain recombines TRBV7-3 with TRBJ2-3; 8 bases align to TRBD2. The junction had 5 bases not matched to a gene; V was cut back by 1 base and J by 5 bases. The CDR3 is 15 amino acids. Germline V gene lookup returns CDR1 SGHTA and CDR2 FQGTGA. Here the CDR3 reads CASSLIAGGKDTQYF. In DNA form, the CDR3 reads TGTGCCAGCAGCTTAATCGCGGGAGGAAAAGATACGCAGTATTTT.

The chain joins TRBV28 to TRBJ2-3; TRBD2 aligns across 7 bases. V shed 5 bases, J shed 1 base, and the junction held 6 bases outside the gene matches. CDR1 is MDHEN, CDR2 SYDVKM, per germline. The CDR3 runs to 15 residues. The CDR3 nucleotides read TGTGCCAGCAGTATTAGACTAGCAGGCACAGATACGCAGTATTTT. It yields the protein CASSIRLAGTDTQYF.

The chain combines TRBV7-9 with TRBJ1-1, with D unclear. The germline V gene encodes CDR1 SEHNR and CDR2 FQNEAQ (reference sequence). V lost 7 bases and J 0 bases, leaving 21 bases between the germline ends. The CDR3 is made up of 17 amino acids. The CDR3 DNA reads as TGTGCCAGCACCCTTGGGCAAGCTCGCCTGATGAACACTGAAGCTTTCTTT. Protein: CASTLGQARLMNTEAFF. Full variable domain (rest looked up from reference TRBV7-9 and TRBJ1-1): DTGVSQNPRHKITKRGQNVTFRCDPISEHNRLYWYRQTLGQGPEFLTYFQNEAQLEKSRLLSDRFSAERPKGSFSTLEIQRTEQGDSAMYLCASTLGQARLMNTEAFFGQGTRLTVV.

The CDR3 DNA is TGTGCCAGCAGCTTAGTAGGAGGGCCCCGAGGCGGGGAGCTGTTTTTT. This translates into CASSLVGGPRGGELFF. The rearrangement links TRBV7-8 to TRBJ2-2, with a weak D call TRBD2 (6 bases). Deletions cut 1 base from V and 7 bases from J, with 16 bases between. In germline, CDR1 is SGHVS, CDR2 FQNEAQ. The CDR3 covers 16 residues.

The V call is TRBV4-1, the J call TRBJ2-7; weak D call: TRBD2 (6 bases). Germline values: CDR1 MGHRA, CDR2 YSYEKL. With 0 bases removed from V and 6 bases from J, the gap between germline ends came to 18 bases. The CDR3 has 16 residues. CDR3 in DNA: TGCGCCAGCAGCCAAGAGGCATCGACCCGGGGAGGCGAGCAGTACTTC. Its protein product is CASSQEASTRGGEQYF.

V and J are TRBV9 and TRBJ2-7, with 9 bases identical to TRBD1. V was clipped by 4 bases and J by 5 bases; unmatched bases: 4. The germline V gene has CDR1 SGDLS and CDR2 YYNGEE. The CDR3 length is 13 residues. CDR3 loop: CASSRTGAHEQYF. The CDR3 DNA follows: TGTGCCAGCAGCCGGACAGGGGCCCACGAGCAGTACTTC.

The chain uses TRBV5-4 and TRBJ1-2, with D hard to call. The germline V gene has CDR1 SGHNT and CDR2 YYREEE (reference sequence). V lost 5 bases and J lost 6, with 17 bases in between. This CDR3 is built from 14 residues. In DNA form, the CDR3 reads TGTGCCAGCAGGCGACTGCCGACTACCGATGGCTACACCTTC. Translation gives CASRRLPTTDGYTF.

The chain joins TRBV6-5 to TRBJ1-1; D might be TRBD1 (6 bases). V was shortened by 6 bases and J by 8 bases, with 19 bases between the two germline ends. This CDR3 spans 14 amino acids. Germline CDR1 reads MNHEY; CDR2 reads SVGAGI. The CDR3 DNA is TGTGCCAGCAGAGGACGGGGGGACACCCAGGAAGCTTTCTTT. This translates into CASRGRGDTQEAFF.

The chain combines TRBV28 with TRBJ1-2; tentatively, D is TRBD1 (5 bases). The CDR3 consists of 14 residues. Germline CDR1 reads MDHEN; CDR2 reads SYDVKM. V shed 3 bases and J shed 4 bases, with 12 bases lying between them. The CDR3 bases are TGTGCCAGCAGTTTGGGGGGGAACATCTATGGCTACACCTTC. Protein: CASSLGGNIYGYTF.

V usage is TRBV7-9 and J usage is TRBJ2-1; TRBD2 aligns across 9 bases. Trimming took 3 bases from V and 10 from J; bases not matched to a gene: 10. The CDR3 spans 15 residues. CDR1 and CDR2 (germline): SEHNR, FQNEAQ (reference sequence). The CDR3 reads CASSFFLSGSGEQFF. Here the CDR3 DNA reads TGTGCCAGCAGCTTTTTTCTTAGCGGGAGTGGGGAGCAGTTCTTC. The whole variable domain, filled in from reference TRBV7-9 and TRBJ2-1, reads DTGVSQNPRHKITKRGQNVTFRCDPISEHNRLYWYRQTLGQGPEFLTYFQNEAQLEKSRLLSDRFSAERPKGSFSTLEIQRTEQGDSAMYLCASSFFLSGSGEQFFGPGTRLTVL.

J is TRBJ2-1 and V is TRBV2; D perhaps matches TRBD2 (5 bases). V was trimmed by 2 bases and J by 8 bases, leaving 13 bases between them. Germline values: CDR1 SNHLY, CDR2 FYNNEI. The CDR3 contains 14 residues. The CDR3 region is CASSEWSGVDEQFF. CDR3 in DNA: TGTGCCAGCAGTGAATGGTCCGGGGTGGATGAGCAGTTCTTC.

This chain connects TRBV9 to TRBJ2-7, with a tentative D call TRBD2 (5 bases). Germline V gives CDR1 SGDLS, CDR2 YYNGEE. The germline V and J ends were trimmed by 0 bases and 3 bases, with 10 bases remaining between them. The CDR3 is 14 residues long. CDR3 region: CASSVGPGIYEQYF. In DNA form, the CDR3 reads TGTGCCAGCAGCGTAGGTCCGGGAATCTACGAGCAGTACTTC.

The chain carries TRBV4-2 and TRBJ2-2; 10 bases map to TRBD2. J gave up 2 bases and V 3 bases, and 3 bases lay outside the gene matches. CDR1 and CDR2 from the germline V gene are LGHNA and YNFKEQ. This CDR3 comprises 16 residues. The CDR3 DNA sequence: TGTGCCAGCAGCCAGAGGACTAGCGGTAACACCGGGGAGCTGTTTTTT. It encodes CASSQRTSGNTGELFF.

Remarks on this clone: The identical CDR3 is also encoded by other nucleotide sequences in the sample. The chain uses TRBV27 and TRBJ2-7; 9 bases are a match to TRBD1. This CDR3 has 12 amino acids. In germline, CDR1 is MNHEY, CDR2 SMNVEV (reference sequence). V was clipped by 6 bases and J by 5 bases; unmatched bases: 2. DNA for the CDR3: TGTGCCAGCAGACAGGGGGCGCACGAGCAGTACTTC. Its protein product is CASRQGAHEQYF.

The chain links TRBV6-1 to TRBJ2-5; possible D gene TRBD2, 5 bases. The DNA end lines up better with TRBJ2-7; the J call may be wrong. Germline V gene data show CDR1 as MNHNS and CDR2 as SASEGT. The CDR3 is made up of 13 amino acids. Written as DNA, the CDR3 is TGTGCCACCGGGGTAAGAAATCGCTACGAGCAGTACTTC. Its translation: CATGVRNRYEQYF.

CDR3 residues: CASSSALAGPSSYEQYF. Written as DNA, the CDR3 is TGTGCCAGCAGCTCGGCACTAGCGGGGCCGAGCTCCTACGAGCAGTACTTC. The chain joins TRBV11-2 to TRBJ2-7; 10 nucleotides match TRBD2. The germline V gene encodes CDR1 SGHAT and CDR2 FQNNGV. Unmatched junction bases numbered 9, after V lost 4 bases and J lost 0 bases. CDR3 length: 17 residues.